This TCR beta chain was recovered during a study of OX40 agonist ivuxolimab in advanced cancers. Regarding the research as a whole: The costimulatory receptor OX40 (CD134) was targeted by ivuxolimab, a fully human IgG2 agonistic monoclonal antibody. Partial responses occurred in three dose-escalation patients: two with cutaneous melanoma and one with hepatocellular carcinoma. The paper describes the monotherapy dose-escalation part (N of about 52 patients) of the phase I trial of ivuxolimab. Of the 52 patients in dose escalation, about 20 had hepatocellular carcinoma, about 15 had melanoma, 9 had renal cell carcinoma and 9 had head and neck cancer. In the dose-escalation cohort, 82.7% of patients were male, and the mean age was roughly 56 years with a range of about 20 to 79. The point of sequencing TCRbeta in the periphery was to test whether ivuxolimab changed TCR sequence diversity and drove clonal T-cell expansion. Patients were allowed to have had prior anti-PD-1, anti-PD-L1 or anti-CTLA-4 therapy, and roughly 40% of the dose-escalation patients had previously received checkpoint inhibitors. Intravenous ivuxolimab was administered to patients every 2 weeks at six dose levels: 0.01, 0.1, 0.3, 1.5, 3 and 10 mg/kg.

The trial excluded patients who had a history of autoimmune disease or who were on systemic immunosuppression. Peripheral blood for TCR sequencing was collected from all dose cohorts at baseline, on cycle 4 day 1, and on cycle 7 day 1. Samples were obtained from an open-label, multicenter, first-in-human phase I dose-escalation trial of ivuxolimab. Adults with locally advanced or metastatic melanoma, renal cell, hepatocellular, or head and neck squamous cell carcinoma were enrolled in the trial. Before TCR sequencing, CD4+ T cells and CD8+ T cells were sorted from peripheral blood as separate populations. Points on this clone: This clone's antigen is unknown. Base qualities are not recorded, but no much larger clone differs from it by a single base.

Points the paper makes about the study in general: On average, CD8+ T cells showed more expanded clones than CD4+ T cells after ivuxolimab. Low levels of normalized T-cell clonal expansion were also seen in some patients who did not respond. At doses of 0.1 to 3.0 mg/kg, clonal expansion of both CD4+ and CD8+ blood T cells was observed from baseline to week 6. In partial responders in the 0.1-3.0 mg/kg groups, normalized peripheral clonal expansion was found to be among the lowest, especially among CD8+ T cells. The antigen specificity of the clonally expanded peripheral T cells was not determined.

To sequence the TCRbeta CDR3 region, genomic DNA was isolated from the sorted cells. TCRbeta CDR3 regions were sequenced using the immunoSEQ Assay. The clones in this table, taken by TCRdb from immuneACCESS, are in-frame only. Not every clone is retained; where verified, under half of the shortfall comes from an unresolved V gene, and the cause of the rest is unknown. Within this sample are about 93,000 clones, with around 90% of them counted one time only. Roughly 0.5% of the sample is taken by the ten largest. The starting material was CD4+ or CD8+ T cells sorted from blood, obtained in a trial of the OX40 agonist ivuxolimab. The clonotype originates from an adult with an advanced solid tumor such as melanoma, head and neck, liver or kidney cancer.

The CDR3 is CASSGLFNEQFF. The DNA sequence follows: TGTGCCAGCAGCGGACTGTTCAATGAGCAGTTCTTC. The sequence links TRBV9 to TRBJ2-1, with no D gene named confidently. Taken from cysteine to phenylalanine, the CDR3 has 12 residues. Only the CDR3 portion is preserved as DNA: 36 bases, with reading frame beginning at the first base. Looking up the germline V gene yields CDR1 SGDLS and CDR2 YYNGEE. V is shortened by 3 bases, J by 6 bases, and the region joining them spans 7 bases.